Shown below are 22 T cell receptor beta chains from a single sample sequenced in a study of blood T cell repertoires in COVID-19. Sequencing used immunoSEQ multiplex PCR; TCRdb keeps in-frame clones, though not all of them. The table includes about 73,000 clones, over 80% detected once. The sample was peripheral blood. Every receptor here comes from a man older than 75 with active or convalescent COVID-19.

The rearrangement joins TRBV11-2 to TRBJ2-2; 9 nucleotides align to TRBD1. The trim removed 10 bases at V and 3 bases at J, leaving 3 bases unmatched. This CDR3 spans 13 amino acids. Germline V CDR1 and CDR2: SGHAT, FQNNGV. Written as DNA, the CDR3 is TGTGCCACCGGACAGGGGTACACCGGGGAGCTGTTTTTT. Translated: CATGQGYTGELFF.

The J gene is TRBJ2-7, the V gene TRBV29-1; 9 bases line up with TRBD1. The CDR3 spans 13 residues. Germline CDR1 SQVTM, CDR2 ANQGSEA. V dropped 6 bases and J dropped 4; count of bases not matched to a gene: 7. This CDR3 reads CSVEQGADYEQYF. The DNA of the CDR3 is TGCAGCGTGGAACAGGGGGCGGATTACGAGCAGTACTTC.

This chain links TRBV30 with TRBJ1-1, with D tentatively TRBD1 (5 bases). Germline loops: CDR1 GTSNPN, CDR2 SVGIG (reference sequence). CDR3 size: 13 residues. V gave up 2 bases and J gave up 6 bases, with 13 bases separating them. This CDR3 is CAWSIIRGPEAFF. In nucleotides, the CDR3 is TGTGCCTGGAGTATCATAAGGGGCCCTGAAGCTTTCTTT. The full variable domain, in which reference TRBV30 and TRBJ1-1 provide the parts outside the CDR3, is SQTIHQWPATLVQPVGSPLSLECTVEGTSNPNLYWYRQAAGRGLQLLFYSVGIGQISSEVPQNLSASRPQDRQFILSSKKLLLSDSGFYLCAWSIIRGPEAFFGQGTRLTVV.

The V gene is TRBV5-1, the J gene TRBJ2-2, with TRBD1 matching over 9 bases. V was pared by 7 bases and J by 5 bases, with 9 bases of the junction left unmatched. CDR1 is SGHRS and CDR2 is YFSETQ in the germline V gene. The CDR3 covers 15 residues. CDR3 bases: TGCGCCAGCGGCACGGCGGGACAGGGAACCGGGGAGCTGTTTTTT. As protein: CASGTAGQGTGELFF.

In this sample, this clone turned up a few times. This chain links TRBV6-5 with TRBJ1-6; D unclear. The CDR3 spans 16 residues. Germline CDR1 reads MNHEY; CDR2 reads SVGAGI. V was shortened by 0 bases and J by 3 bases, with 9 bases between the two germline ends. For the CDR3, the DNA is TGTGCCAGCAGTTACTCGTCGGAGAACTATAATTCACCCCTCCACTTT. The encoded protein is CASSYSSENYNSPLHF.

As to this clone: The sample contains more than one DNA sequence encoding this CDR3. The chain couples TRBV7-2 to TRBJ2-2; the D is unclear. Germline-derived CDR1 and CDR2 are SGHTA and FQGNSA. V lost 2 bases and J 1 base, leaving 2 bases between the germline ends. This CDR3 region has 13 residues. The CDR3 sequence is CASSLLNTGELFF. CDR3 DNA: TGTGCCAGCAGCTTACTGAACACCGGGGAGCTGTTTTTT.

This clone appeared a few times. The rearrangement links TRBV6-2 or TRBV6-3 to TRBJ2-7; D gene uncertain. V gave up 6 bases and J gave up 5 bases, with 8 bases separating them. The germline V gene has CDR1 MNHEY and CDR2 SVGEGT. The CDR3 loop spans 11 amino acids. CDR3 nucleotides: TGTGCCAGCAGCCCCTACGACGAGCAGTACTTC. Its protein product is CASSPYDEQYF.

This chain joins TRBV7-9 and TRBJ2-1, with D possibly matching TRBD1 (8 bases). Germline CDR1 reads SEHNR; CDR2 reads FQNEAQ (reference sequence). The CDR3 runs 18 residues. The V and J ends lost 5 bases and 0 bases respectively, with 20 bases between them. CDR3 region: CASSRLTGGGHSYNEQFF. The CDR3 DNA follows: TGTGCCAGCAGCCGACTAACAGGGGGAGGGCACTCCTACAATGAGCAGTTCTTC. The variable domain in full, completed from reference TRBV7-9 and TRBJ2-1, reads DTGVSQNPRHKITKRGQNVTFRCDPISEHNRLYWYRQTLGQGPEFLTYFQNEAQLEKSRLLSDRFSAERPKGSFSTLEIQRTEQGDSAMYLCASSRLTGGGHSYNEQFFGPGTRLTVL.

V is TRBV5-4 and J is TRBJ2-1; 7 bases match TRBD2. Germline lookup yields CDR1 SGHNT and CDR2 YYREEE (reference sequence). This CDR3 region has 15 residues. V lost 7 bases to trimming and J lost 0 bases; unmatched junction nucleotides: 7. CDR3 sequence: CASSREASSYNEQFF. The CDR3, as DNA: TGTGCCAGCTCCCGGGAGGCGAGCTCCTACAATGAGCAGTTCTTC.

J is TRBJ2-3 and V is TRBV5-6, with D maybe TRBD1 (6 bases). The CDR3 sequence is 13 residues long. Germline-derived CDR1 and CDR2 are SGHDT and YYEEEE. V lost 4 bases and J lost 4, with 10 bases in between. The CDR3 protein is CASSQQGPDTQYF. As DNA, the CDR3 is TGTGCCAGCAGCCAACAGGGCCCAGATACGCAGTATTTT. The full variable domain, completed using reference TRBV5-6 and TRBJ2-3, is DAGVTQSPTHLIKTRGQQVTLRCSPKSGHDTVSWYQQALGQGPQFIFQYYEEEERQRGNFPDRFSGHQFPNYSSELNVNALLLGDSALYLCASSQQGPDTQYFGPGTRLTVL.

The chain links TRBV5-6 to TRBJ2-6; TRBD1 is a possible D gene (5 bases). The CDR3 loop spans 17 amino acids. With 6 bases removed from V and 2 bases from J, the gap between germline ends came to 18 bases. Germline V CDR1 and CDR2: SGHDT, YYEEEE. For the CDR3, the DNA is TGTGCCAGCACCTTCCTTCAGGGCCCCCCTGGGGCCAACGTCCTGACTTTC. It translates to CASTFLQGPPGANVLTF.

The chain joins TRBV7-6 to TRBJ1-2, with 9 bases matching TRBD1. Germline CDR1 and CDR2: SGHVS and FNYEAQ. The length of the CDR3 is 13 residues. J gave up 4 bases and V 5 bases, and 2 bases lay outside the gene matches. DNA of the CDR3: TGTGCCAGCAGCCCGGGACAGGGCTATGGCTACACCTTC. Translated, it gives CASSPGQGYGYTF. Complete variable domain (other parts from reference TRBV7-6 and TRBJ1-2): GAGVSQSPRYKVTKRGQDVALRCDPISGHVSLYWYRQALGQGPEFLTYFNYEAQQDKSGLPNDRFSAERPEGSISTLTIQRTEQRDSAMYRCASSPGQGYGYTFGSGTRLTVV.

The chain joins TRBV19 to TRBJ2-2, with a weak D call TRBD1 (6 bases). The germline V gene has CDR1 LNHDA and CDR2 SQIVND (reference sequence). This CDR3 spans 14 amino acids. V was trimmed by 6 bases and J by 4 bases, leaving 12 bases between them. The CDR3 DNA reads TGTGCCAGTAGAGTACAGGGTCCCACCGGGGAGCTGTTTTTT. Protein: CASRVQGPTGELFF.

This clone was seen a handful of times. Written as DNA, the CDR3 is TGTGCCAGCAGCTTGGTGTCCAGCGGTCAGCCCTACGAGCAGTACTTC. Translating it yields CASSLVSSGQPYEQYF. The genes are TRBV5-4 and TRBJ2-7; perhaps TRBD2 as D (5 bases). The CDR3 contains 16 residues. V was clipped by 0 bases and J by 2 bases, with 15 bases between them. Germline V gives CDR1 SGHNT, CDR2 YYREEE (reference sequence).

The sample holds one count of this clone. The chain employs TRBV5-4 and TRBJ2-1, with TRBD2 identical over 7 bases. The germline V gene encodes CDR1 SGHNT and CDR2 YYREEE (reference sequence). The CDR3 is 15 amino acids. Germline trimming cut 1 base from V and 11 bases from J; bases unmatched to any gene: 12. This chain's CDR3 is CASSLLRRERGKQFF. For the CDR3, the DNA is TGTGCCAGCAGCTTGCTTCGGCGGGAGAGGGGCAAGCAGTTCTTC.

The rearrangement joins TRBV5-1 to TRBJ2-3; 8 positions match TRBD2. CDR3 size: 13 residues. V lost 7 bases, J lost 4 bases, and 5 bases stayed unmatched. Germline CDR1 is SGHRS and CDR2 is YFSETQ. The CDR3 loop is CASGRGGPDTQYF. The CDR3 DNA is TGCGCCAGCGGCCGGGGGGGCCCAGATACGCAGTATTTT.

This clone was picked up one time. The gene calls are TRBV6-5 and TRBJ1-1; possibly TRBD1 for D (6 bases). The CDR3 spans 14 residues. V gave up 4 bases and J gave up 0 bases, with 9 bases separating them. The germline gives CDR1 MNHEY, CDR2 SVGAGI. The CDR3: CASSSQGLNTEAFF. CDR3 DNA sequence: TGTGCCAGCAGTTCGCAGGGGCTGAACACTGAAGCTTTCTTT.

This clone has only a few counts. The chain combines TRBV19 with TRBJ1-2; D not certain. This CDR3 has 14 amino acids. Germline values: CDR1 LNHDA, CDR2 SQIVND (reference sequence). Deletions cut 5 bases from V and 5 bases from J, with 15 bases between. The CDR3 coding sequence is TGTGCCAGTAGTCGGATAGAGGGTGTGTATGGCTACACCTTC. Its translation is CASSRIEGVYGYTF. Together with reference TRBV19 and TRBJ1-2, the CDR3 gives the full variable domain: DGGITQSPKYLFRKEGQNVTLSCEQNLNHDAMYWYRQDPGQGLRLIYYSQIVNDFQKGDIAEGYSVSREKKESFPLTVTSAQKNPTAFYLCASSRIEGVYGYTFGSGTRLTVV.

The rearrangement uses TRBV4-1 and TRBJ2-1; possibly TRBD1 for D (6 bases). The CDR3 has 14 residues. V shed 4 bases and J shed 3 bases, with 10 bases lying between them. Per the germline V gene, CDR1 is MGHRA and CDR2 is YSYEKL. The CDR3 DNA reads TGCGCCAGCAGCCTCGAACAGGGCTACAATGAGCAGTTCTTC. Translating gives CASSLEQGYNEQFF.

The chain carries TRBV19 and TRBJ2-7; TRBD1 might be the D (6 bases). The CDR3 has 15 amino acids. Looked up from germline, CDR1 is LNHDA and CDR2 is SQIVND (reference sequence). V was cut by 5 bases and J by 2 bases, with 16 bases left in between. The CDR3 region is CASSARQVPTYEQYF. CDR3 nucleotides: TGTGCCAGTAGTGCTCGACAGGTCCCAACCTACGAGCAGTACTTC.

This chain uses TRBV6-2 or TRBV6-3 with TRBJ2-5; TRBD1 aligns across 7 bases. Unmatched junction bases numbered 6, after V lost 6 bases and J lost 5 bases. Per germline, CDR1 MNHEY and CDR2 SVGEGT. The CDR3 runs to 13 residues. This chain's CDR3 is CASSLTGLETQYF. The CDR3 nucleotides are TGTGCCAGCAGCTTGACAGGGTTGGAGACCCAGTACTTC.

V usage is TRBV2 and J usage is TRBJ1-4; no clear D. Germline V CDR1 and CDR2: SNHLY, FYNNEI. The CDR3 loop spans 14 amino acids. V was cut by 3 bases and J by 3 bases, with 8 bases left in between. The CDR3 loop reads CASSDSRANEKLFF. The CDR3 nucleotides read TGTGCCAGCAGTGACTCCCGGGCTAATGAAAAACTGTTTTTT. Based on the CDR3 plus reference TRBV2 and TRBJ1-4, the full variable domain is EPEVTQTPSHQVTQMGQEVILRCVPISNHLYFYWYRQILGQKVEFLVSFYNNEISEKSEIFDDQFSVERPDGSNFTLKIRSTKLEDSAMYFCASSDSRANEKLFFGSGTQLSVL.